This TCR beta chain was recovered during a study of blood T cell repertoires in COVID-19. The wider study: Some COVID-19 samples were acute and others convalescent; all came from the United States, Italy and Spain. Sources were T cells, B-cell-depleted T cells, or PBMCs; the material itself was cDNA or gDNA.

Per the original data handling: Reference gene primer amplification gave nucleated cell count estimates. Method: immunoSEQ multiplex PCR; TCRdb's copy keeps in-frame clones and lacks some. V and J calls and clone size are copied from that table; D and trimming were computed from the DNA. Of about 60,000 clones listed, around 73% are singletons. J gave up 6 bases and V 0 bases, and 7 bases lay outside the gene matches. The CDR3 is 16 amino acids. Per the germline V gene, CDR1 is MNHEY and CDR2 is SVGAGI. The clonotype comes from a man aged 80 or over with acute or convalescent COVID-19. The source material was peripheral blood. The chain carries TRBV6-5 and TRBJ1-5; 8 bases align to TRBD1. CDR3 nucleotide sequence: TGTGCCAGCAGTTACTCTTGGGCAGGGGGCGGTCAGCCCCAGCATTTT. Translating it yields CASSYSWAGGGQPQHF.